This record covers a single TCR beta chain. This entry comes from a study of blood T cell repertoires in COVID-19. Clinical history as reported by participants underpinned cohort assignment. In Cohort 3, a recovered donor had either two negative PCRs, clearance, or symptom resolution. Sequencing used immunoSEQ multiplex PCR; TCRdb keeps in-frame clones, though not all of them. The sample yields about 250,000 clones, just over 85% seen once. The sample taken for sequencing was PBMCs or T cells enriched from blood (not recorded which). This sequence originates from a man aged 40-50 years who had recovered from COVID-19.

DNA for the CDR3: TGTGCCAGTAGACCCGAGCTGGACAGGGTAGAGGTTGAGCAGTTCTTC. Protein sequence: CASRPELDRVEVEQFF. The V gene is TRBV19, the J gene TRBJ2-1; 8 bases line up with TRBD1. CDR1 is LNHDA and CDR2 is SQIVND in the germline V gene (reference sequence). This CDR3 is built from 16 residues. V lost 6 bases, J lost 9 bases, and 16 bases stayed unmatched.